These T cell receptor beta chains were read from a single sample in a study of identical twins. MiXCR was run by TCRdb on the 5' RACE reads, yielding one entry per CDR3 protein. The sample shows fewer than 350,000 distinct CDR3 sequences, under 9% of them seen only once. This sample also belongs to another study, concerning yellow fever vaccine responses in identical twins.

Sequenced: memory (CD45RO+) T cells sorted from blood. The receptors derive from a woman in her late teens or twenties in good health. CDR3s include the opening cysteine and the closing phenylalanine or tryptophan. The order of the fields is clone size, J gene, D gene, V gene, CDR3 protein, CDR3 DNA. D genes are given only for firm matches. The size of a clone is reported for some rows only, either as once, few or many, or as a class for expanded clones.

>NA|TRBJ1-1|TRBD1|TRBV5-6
CASSTRQGTEAFF
TGTGCCAGCAGCACCCGACAGGGCACTGAAGCTTTCTTT
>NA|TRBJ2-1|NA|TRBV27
CASSLSVDEQFF
TGTGCCAGCAGTTTAAGCGTGGATGAGCAGTTCTTC
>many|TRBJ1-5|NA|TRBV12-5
CASTLGQPQHF
TGTGCTAGTACCCTGGGGCAGCCCCAGCATTTT
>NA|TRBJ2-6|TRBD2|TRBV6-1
CASTAGGGGSGANVLTF
TGTGCCAGCACCGCGGGGGGAGGGGGCTCTGGGGCCAACGTCCTGACTTTC
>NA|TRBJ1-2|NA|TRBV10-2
CASSDYLGAGGYTF
TGCGCCAGCAGTGATTATTTGGGGGCCGGTGGCTACACCTTC
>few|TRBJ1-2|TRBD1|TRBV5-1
CASSLAGLTGTYGYTF
TGCGCCAGCAGCTTGGCGGGTTTGACAGGGACATATGGCTACACCTTC
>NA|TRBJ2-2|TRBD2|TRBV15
CATRRGGGDGELFF
TGTGCCACCAGGCGGGGGGGCGGGGACGGGGAGCTGTTTTTT
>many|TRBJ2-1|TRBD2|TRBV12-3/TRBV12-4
CAFCRKQLASLGNEQFF
TGTGCCTTCTGCCGAAAACAACTAGCGAGCTTAGGGAATGAGCAGTTCTTC
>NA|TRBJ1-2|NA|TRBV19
CATRGGDGYTF
TGTGCCACCAGGGGTGGGGATGGCTACACCTTC
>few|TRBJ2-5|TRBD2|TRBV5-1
CASSTPTSGETQYF
TGCGCCAGCAGCACCCCGACTAGCGGGGAGACCCAGTACTTC